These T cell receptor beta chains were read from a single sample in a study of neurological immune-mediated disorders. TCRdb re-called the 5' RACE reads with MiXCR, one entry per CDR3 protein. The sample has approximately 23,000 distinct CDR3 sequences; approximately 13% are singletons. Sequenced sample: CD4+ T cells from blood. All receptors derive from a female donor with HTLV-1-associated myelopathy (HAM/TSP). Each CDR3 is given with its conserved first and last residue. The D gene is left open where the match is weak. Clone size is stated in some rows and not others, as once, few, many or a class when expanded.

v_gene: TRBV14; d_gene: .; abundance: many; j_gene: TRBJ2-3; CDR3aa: CASSQEEATDTQYF; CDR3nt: TGTGCCAGCAGCCAAGAGGAGGCCACAGATACGCAGTATTTT
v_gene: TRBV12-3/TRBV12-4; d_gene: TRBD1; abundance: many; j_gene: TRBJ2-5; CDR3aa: CASSRTGEEETQYF; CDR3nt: TGTGCCAGCAGTAGGACAGGGGAAGAGGAGACCCAGTACTTC
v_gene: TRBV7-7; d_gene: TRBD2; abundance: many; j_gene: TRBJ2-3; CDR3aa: CASSLGSGGAIDTQYF; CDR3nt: TGTGCTAGCAGCTTAGGTAGCGGGGGGGCCATAGATACGCAGTATTTT
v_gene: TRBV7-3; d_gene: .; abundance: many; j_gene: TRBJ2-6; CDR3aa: CASSFGWPGANVLTF; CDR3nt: TGTGCCAGCAGCTTTGGCTGGCCTGGGGCCAACGTCCTGACTTTC
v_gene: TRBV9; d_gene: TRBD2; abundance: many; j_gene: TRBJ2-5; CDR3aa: CASSPLGTRQETQYF; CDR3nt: TGTGCCAGCAGCCCCCTCGGGACTAGACAAGAGACCCAGTACTTC
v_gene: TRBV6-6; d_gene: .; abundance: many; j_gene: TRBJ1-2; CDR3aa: CASSYPGTGDNYGYTF; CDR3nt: TGTGCCAGCAGTTACCCAGGGACGGGAGATAACTATGGCTACACCTTC
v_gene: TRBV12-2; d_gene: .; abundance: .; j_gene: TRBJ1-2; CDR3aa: CASCLGGEPGWGPNYGYTF; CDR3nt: TGTGCAAGTTGCTTAGGCGGGGAGCCGGGTTGGGGGCCTAACTATGGCTACACCTTC
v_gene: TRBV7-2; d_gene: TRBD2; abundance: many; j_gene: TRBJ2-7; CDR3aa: CASSYLAGDSYEQYF; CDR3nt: TGTGCCAGCAGCTACCTAGCGGGGGACTCCTACGAGCAGTACTTC
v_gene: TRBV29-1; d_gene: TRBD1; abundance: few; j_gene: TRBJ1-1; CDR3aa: CSAGQGAREAFF; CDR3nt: TGCAGCGCTGGACAGGGGGCTCGTGAAGCTTTCTTT
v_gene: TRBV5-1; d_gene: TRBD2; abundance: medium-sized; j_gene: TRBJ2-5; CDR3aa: CASSSGGRGETQYF; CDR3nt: TGCGCCAGCAGCTCCGGGGGGAGGGGCGAGACCCAGTACTTC
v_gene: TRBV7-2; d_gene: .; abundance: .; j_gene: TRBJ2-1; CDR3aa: CASSFYICSARDSLRGRNEQFF; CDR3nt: .
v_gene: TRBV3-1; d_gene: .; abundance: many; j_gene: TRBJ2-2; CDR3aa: CASSQGTRGTGELFF; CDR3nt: TGTGCCAGCAGCCAAGGCACCCGGGGCACCGGGGAGCTGTTTTTT
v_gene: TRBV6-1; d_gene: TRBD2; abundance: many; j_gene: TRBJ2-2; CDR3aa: CATRTSGRTAGELFF; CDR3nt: TGTGCCACCAGGACTAGCGGGAGGACGGCCGGGGAGCTGTTTTTT
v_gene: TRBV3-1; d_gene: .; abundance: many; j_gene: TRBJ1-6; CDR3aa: CASSRGGRSPLHF; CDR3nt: TGTGCCAGCAGCCGGGGAGGTCGATCACCCCTCCACTTT
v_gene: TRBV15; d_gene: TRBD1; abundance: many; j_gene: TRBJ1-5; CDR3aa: CATSRDPGQHNQPQHF; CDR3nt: TGTGCCACCAGCAGAGATCCGGGACAGCACAATCAGCCCCAGCATTTT
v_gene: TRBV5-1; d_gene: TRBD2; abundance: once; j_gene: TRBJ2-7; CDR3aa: CASILETSGTYEQYF; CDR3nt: TGCGCCAGTATCTTGGAGACTAGCGGGACCTACGAGCAGTACTTC
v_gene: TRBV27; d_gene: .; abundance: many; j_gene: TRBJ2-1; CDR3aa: CASSGARDSGSNEQFF; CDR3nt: TGTGCCAGCAGCGGGGCCCGGGACAGCGGGAGCAATGAGCAGTTCTTC
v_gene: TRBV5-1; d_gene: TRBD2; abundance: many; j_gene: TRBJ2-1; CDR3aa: CASSATSGSYNEQFF; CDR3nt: TGCGCCAGCAGCGCGACTAGCGGGAGCTACAATGAGCAGTTCTTC
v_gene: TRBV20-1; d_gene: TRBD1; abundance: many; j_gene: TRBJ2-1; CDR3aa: CSARRPLGQATWFF; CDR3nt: TGCAGTGCTAGGAGACCCCTAGGACAGGCAACTTGGTTCTTC
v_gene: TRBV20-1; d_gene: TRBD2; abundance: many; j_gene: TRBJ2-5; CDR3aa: CSARDGTTSEPQYF; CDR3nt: TGCAGTGCTAGAGATGGGACTACCTCCGAGCCCCAGTACTTC
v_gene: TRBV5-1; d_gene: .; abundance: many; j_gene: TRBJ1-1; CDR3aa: CASSLSVGEGWAFF; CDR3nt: TGCGCCAGCAGCTTGAGTGTCGGTGAAGGATGGGCTTTCTTT
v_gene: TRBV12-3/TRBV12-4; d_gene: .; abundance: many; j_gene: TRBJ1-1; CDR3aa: CASSFGGSLNTEAFF; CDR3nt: TGTGCCAGCAGTTTTGGGGGCAGTCTAAACACTGAAGCTTTCTTT
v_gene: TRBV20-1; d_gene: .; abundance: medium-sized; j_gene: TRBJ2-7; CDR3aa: CSATRAPEAYEQYF; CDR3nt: TGCAGTGCGACGCGCGCCCCCGAGGCCTACGAGCAGTACTTC
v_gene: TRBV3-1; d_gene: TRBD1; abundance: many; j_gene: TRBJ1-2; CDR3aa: CASSQVWGQESGGYTF; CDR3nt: TGTGCCAGCAGCCAAGTCTGGGGACAGGAGTCGGGGGGCTACACCTTC
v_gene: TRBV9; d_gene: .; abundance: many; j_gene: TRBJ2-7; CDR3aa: CASSVASPSYEQYF; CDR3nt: TGTGCCAGCAGCGTTGCTTCGCCTTCCTACGAGCAGTACTTC
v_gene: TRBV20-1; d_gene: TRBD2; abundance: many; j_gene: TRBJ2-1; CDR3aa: CSALPGVSGSSYNEQFF; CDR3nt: TGCAGTGCTCTGCCCGGGGTTAGCGGGAGCTCCTACAATGAGCAGTTCTTC
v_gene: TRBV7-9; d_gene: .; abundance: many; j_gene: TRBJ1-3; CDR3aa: CASSLVRKGNTIYF; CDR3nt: TGTGCCAGCAGCTTAGTAAGGAAGGGAAACACCATATATTTT
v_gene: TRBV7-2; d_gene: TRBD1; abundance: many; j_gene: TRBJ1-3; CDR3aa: CASSRTGSGNTIYF; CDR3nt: TGTGCCAGCAGCCGGACAGGCTCTGGAAACACCATATATTTT
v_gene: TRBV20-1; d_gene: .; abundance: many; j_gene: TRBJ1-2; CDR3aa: CSAGAPTEGYTF; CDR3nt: TGCAGTGCCGGAGCCCCCACGGAGGGCTACACCTTC
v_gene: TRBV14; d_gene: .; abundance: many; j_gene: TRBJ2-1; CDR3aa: CASSQLYEQFF; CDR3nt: TGTGCCAGCAGCCAATTATATGAGCAGTTCTTC
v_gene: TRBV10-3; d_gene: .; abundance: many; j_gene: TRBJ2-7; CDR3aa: CAIREGEGYEQYF; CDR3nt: TGTGCCATCAGGGAGGGCGAGGGCTACGAGCAGTACTTC
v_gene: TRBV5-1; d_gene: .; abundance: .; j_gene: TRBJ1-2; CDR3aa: CASSLNTGGGGYTF; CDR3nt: TGCGCCAGCAGCTTAAATACAGGAGGCGGTGGATACACCTTC
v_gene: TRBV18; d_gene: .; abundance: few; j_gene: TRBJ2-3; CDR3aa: CASSPSVGASTDTQYF; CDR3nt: TGTGCCAGCTCACCGTCTGTCGGGGCTAGCACAGATACGCAGTATTTT
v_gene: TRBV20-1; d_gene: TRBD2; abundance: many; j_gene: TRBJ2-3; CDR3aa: CSAISGGQSTDTQYF; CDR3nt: TGCAGTGCTATCAGCGGGGGACAAAGCACAGATACGCAGTATTTT
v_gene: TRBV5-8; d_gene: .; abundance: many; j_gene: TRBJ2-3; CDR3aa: CASSLGSLVTDTQYF; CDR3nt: TGTGCCAGCAGCTTGGGGTCGCTAGTCACAGATACGCAGTATTTT
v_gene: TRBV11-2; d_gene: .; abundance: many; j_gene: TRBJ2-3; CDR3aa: CASRTWRGTDTQYF; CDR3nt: TGTGCCAGCCGCACATGGCGTGGCACAGATACGCAGTATTTT
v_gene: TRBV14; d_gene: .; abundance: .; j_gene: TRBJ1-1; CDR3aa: CASIQGLDTEAFF; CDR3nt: TGTGCGAGCATCCAAGGTTTGGACACTGAAGCTTTCTTT
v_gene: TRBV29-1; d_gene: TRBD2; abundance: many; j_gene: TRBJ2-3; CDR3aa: CSARGGGRAADTQYF; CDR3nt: TGCAGCGCGAGGGGCGGCGGGAGGGCCGCAGATACGCAGTATTTT
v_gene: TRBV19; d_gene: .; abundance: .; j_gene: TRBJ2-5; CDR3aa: CASSIGKEETQYF; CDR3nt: TGTGCCAGTAGTATTGGAAAAGAAGAGACCCAGTACTTC
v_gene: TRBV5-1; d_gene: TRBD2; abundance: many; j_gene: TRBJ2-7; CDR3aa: CASSLMEAGPYEQYF; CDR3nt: TGCGCCAGCAGCTTGATGGAAGCGGGGCCCTACGAGCAGTACTTC
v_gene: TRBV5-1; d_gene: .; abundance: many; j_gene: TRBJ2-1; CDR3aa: CASSRTSLSYEQFF; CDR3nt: TGCGCCAGCAGCAGGACCTCCCTCTCTTATGAGCAGTTCTTC
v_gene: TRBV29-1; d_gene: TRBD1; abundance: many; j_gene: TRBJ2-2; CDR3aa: CSARTGGTGELFF; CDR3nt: TGCAGCGCCCGGACAGGGGGCACCGGGGAGCTGTTTTTT
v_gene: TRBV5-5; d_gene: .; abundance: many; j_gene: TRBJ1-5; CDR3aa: CASSPDRDQPQHF; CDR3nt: TGTGCCAGCAGCCCCGACAGAGATCAGCCCCAGCATTTT
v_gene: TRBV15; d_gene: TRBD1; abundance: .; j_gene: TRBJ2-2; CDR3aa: CATSRDLFGQGVSNNRELFF; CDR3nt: TGTGCCACCAGCAGAGATCTCTTTGGACAGGGTGTTTCGAACAACCGGGAGCTGTTTTTT
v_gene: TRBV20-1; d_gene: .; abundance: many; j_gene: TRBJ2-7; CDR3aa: CSARNWFSYEQYF; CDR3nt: TGCAGTGCTAGGAATTGGTTCTCCTACGAGCAGTACTTC
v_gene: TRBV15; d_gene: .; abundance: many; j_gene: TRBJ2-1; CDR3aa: CATSSFGEQFF; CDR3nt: TGTGCCACCAGCTCCTTCGGTGAGCAGTTCTTC
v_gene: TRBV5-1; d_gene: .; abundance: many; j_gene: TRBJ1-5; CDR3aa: CASSIDGNQPQHF; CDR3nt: TGCGCCAGCAGCATAGATGGCAATCAGCCCCAGCATTTT
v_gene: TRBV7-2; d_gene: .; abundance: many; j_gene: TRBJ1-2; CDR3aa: CASSLDLQSPTYGYTF; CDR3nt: TGTGCCAGCAGCTTAGACCTACAGAGTCCGACCTATGGCTACACCTTC
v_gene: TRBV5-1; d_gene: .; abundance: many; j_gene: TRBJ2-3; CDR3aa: CASSLSARGTTDTQYF; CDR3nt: TGCGCCAGCAGCCTTTCCGCTAGGGGGACCACAGATACGCAGTATTTT
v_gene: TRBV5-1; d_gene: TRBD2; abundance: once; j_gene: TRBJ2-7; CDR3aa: CASSFGVAGAEQYF; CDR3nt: TGCGCCAGCAGCTTCGGAGTAGCGGGGGCCGAGCAGTACTTC
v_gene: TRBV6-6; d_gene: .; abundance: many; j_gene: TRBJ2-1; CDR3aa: CASSYGQGAVNEQFF; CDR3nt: TGTGCCAGCAGTTACGGGCAGGGTGCAGTCAATGAGCAGTTCTTC
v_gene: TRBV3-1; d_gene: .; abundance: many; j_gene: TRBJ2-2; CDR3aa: CASSHGGVGSGELFF; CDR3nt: TGTGCCAGCAGCCACGGCGGGGTGGGGTCCGGGGAGCTGTTTTTT
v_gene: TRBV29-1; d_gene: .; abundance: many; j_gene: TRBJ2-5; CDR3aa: CSVGRLQETQYF; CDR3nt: TGCAGCGTCGGAAGGCTCCAAGAGACCCAGTACTTC
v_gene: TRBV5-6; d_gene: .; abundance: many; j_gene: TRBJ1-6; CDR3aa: CASSLGRPSSPLHF; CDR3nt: TGTGCCAGCAGCCTGGGGCGACCTTCATCACCCCTCCACTTT
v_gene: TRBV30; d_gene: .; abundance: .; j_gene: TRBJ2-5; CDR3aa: CAWTSDQETQYF; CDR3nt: TGTGCCTGGACTAGCGACCAAGAGACCCAGTACTTC
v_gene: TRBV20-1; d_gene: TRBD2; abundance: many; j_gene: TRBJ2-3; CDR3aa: CSASTSATSTDTQYF; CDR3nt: TGCAGTGCAAGTACTAGCGCAACTAGCACAGATACGCAGTATTTT